The clone carrying this TCR beta chain was counted a single time. These data originate in a study of blood T cell repertoires in COVID-19. Study-level background: PBMCs, B-cell-depleted T cells, or T cells were the source of the cDNA or gDNA that made up the material.

Original processing notes: Estimated nucleated cell counts came from reference gene primer amplification. Clones were read by immunoSEQ multiplex PCR, and TCRdb kept only the in-frame ones, dropping some. Clonal size and the V and J genes are those of that table, whereas D and trimming came from the DNA. The sample yields 400,000 to 500,000 clones, approximately 90% seen once. Germline CDR1 and CDR2: KGHSH and LQKENI. The CDR3 is 13 residues long. The V segment lost 2 bases and the J segment 4 bases; nucleotides outside the gene matches: 1. Participants in the exposed group had met a COVID-19 case in the 2 weeks before joining the study.

The rearrangement uses TRBV18 and TRBJ1-2; 7 bases line up with TRBD1. This clonotype was obtained from a woman between 18 and 29 years old who had been exposed to COVID-19. Material for sequencing was PBMCs or T cells enriched from blood (not recorded which). The CDR3 DNA follows: TGTGCCAGCTCACCAGACAGGGCCTATGGCTACACCTTC. Encoded protein: CASSPDRAYGYTF. Complete variable domain (other parts from reference TRBV18 and TRBJ1-2): NAGVMQNPRHLVRRRGQEARLRCSPMKGHSHVYWYRQLPEEGLKFMVYLQKENIIDESGMPKERFSAEFPKEGPSILRIQQVVRGDSAAYFCASSPDRAYGYTFGSGTRLTVV.